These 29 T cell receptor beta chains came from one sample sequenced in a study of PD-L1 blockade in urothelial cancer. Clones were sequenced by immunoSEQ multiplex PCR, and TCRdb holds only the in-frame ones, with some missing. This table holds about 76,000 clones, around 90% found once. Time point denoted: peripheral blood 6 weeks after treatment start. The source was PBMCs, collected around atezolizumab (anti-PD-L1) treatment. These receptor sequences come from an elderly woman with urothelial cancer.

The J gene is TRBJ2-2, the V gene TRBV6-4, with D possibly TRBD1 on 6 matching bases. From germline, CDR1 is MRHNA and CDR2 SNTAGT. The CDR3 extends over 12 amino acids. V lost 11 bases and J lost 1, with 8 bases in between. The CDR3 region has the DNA TGTGCCGCCAGGGGGAACACCGGGGAGCTGTTTTTT. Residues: CAARGNTGELFF.

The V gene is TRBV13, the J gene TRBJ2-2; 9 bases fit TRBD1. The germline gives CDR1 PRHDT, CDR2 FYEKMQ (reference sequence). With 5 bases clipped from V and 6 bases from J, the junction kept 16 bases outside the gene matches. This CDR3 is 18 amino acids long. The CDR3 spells CASSPLRSGTGWPGELFF. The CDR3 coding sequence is TGTGCCAGCAGCCCCCTAAGGTCAGGGACAGGGTGGCCCGGGGAGCTGTTTTTT.

In DNA, the CDR3 is TGCGCCAGCAGTGGGACAGGGGGTCTTACTGAAGCTTTCTTT. Its translation is CASSGTGGLTEAFF. The chain combines TRBV10-1 with TRBJ1-1, with 10 bases fitting TRBD1. The CDR3 is 14 residues long. V gave up 4 bases and J gave up 5 bases; unmatched junction bases: 4. CDR1 is WNHNN, CDR2 SYGVQD, per germline (reference sequence).

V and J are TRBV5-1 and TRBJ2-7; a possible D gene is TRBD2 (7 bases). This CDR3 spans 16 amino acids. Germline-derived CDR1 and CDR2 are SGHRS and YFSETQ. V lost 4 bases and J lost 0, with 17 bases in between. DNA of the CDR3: TGCGCCAGCAGCGCCCCGGGGGCTAGCGGCTCCTACGAGCAGTACTTC. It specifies CASSAPGASGSYEQYF.

The CDR3 here is CASSVELAVYNEQFF. The CDR3 DNA reads as TGTGCCAGCAGCGTAGAACTAGCGGTCTACAATGAGCAGTTCTTC. This chain uses TRBV9 with TRBJ2-1, with 8 bases matching TRBD2. Germline V gene lookup returns CDR1 SGDLS and CDR2 YYNGEE. The CDR3 runs 15 residues. V gave up 0 bases and J gave up 3 bases; unmatched junction bases: 2.

CDR3 amino acids: CASSPTGDTEAFF. CDR3 nucleotide sequence: TGTGCCAGCAGCCCCACGGGGGACACTGAAGCTTTCTTT. The chain is built from TRBV7-9 and TRBJ1-1; tentative D call: TRBD1 (5 bases). CDR3 length: 13 residues. Trimming took off 5 bases at V and 3 bases at J, with 10 bases between the two ends. CDR1 and CDR2 from the germline V gene are SEHNR and FQNEAQ (reference sequence).

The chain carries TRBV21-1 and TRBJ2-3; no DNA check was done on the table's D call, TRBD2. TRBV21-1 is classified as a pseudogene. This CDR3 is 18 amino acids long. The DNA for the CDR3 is TGTGCCAGCAGCAAAAAAAGGTGCCTAGCGGCTTCCACAGATACGCAGTATTTT. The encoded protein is CASSKKRCLAASTDTQYF.

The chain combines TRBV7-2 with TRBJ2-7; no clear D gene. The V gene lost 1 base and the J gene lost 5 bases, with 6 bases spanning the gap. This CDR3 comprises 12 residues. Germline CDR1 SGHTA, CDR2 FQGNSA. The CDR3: CASSLGGHEQYF. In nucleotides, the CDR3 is TGTGCCAGCAGCTTAGGAGGCCACGAGCAGTACTTC.

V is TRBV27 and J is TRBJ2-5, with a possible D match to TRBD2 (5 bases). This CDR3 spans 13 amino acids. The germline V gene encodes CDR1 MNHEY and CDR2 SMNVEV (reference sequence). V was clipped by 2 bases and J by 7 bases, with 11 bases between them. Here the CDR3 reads CASSLGASGTQYF. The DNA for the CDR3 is TGTGCCAGCAGTTTAGGCGCCAGCGGGACCCAGTACTTC.

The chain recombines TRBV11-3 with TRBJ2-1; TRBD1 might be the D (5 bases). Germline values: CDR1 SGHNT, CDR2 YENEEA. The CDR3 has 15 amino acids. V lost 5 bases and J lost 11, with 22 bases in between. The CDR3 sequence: CASSRSTASTMKQFF. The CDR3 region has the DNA TGTGCCAGCAGCCGATCGACAGCTAGTACAATGAAGCAGTTCTTC. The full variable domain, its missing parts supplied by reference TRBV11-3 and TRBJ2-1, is EAGVVQSPRYKIIEKKQPVAFWCNPISGHNTLYWYLQNLGQGPELLIRYENEEAVDDSQLPKDRFSAERLKGVDSTLKIQPAELGDSAVYLCASSRSTASTMKQFFGPGTRLTVL.

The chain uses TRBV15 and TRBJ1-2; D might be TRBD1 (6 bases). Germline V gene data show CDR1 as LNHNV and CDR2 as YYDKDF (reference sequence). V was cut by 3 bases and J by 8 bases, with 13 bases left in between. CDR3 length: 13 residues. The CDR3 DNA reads TGTGCCACCAGCAGTAGGGGGACTAGGGGCTACACCTTC. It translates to CATSSRGTRGYTF.

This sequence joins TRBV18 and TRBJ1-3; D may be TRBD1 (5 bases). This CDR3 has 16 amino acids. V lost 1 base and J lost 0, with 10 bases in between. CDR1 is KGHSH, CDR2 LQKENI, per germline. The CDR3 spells CASSPQQATSGNTIYF. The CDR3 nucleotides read TGTGCCAGCTCACCACAACAGGCCACCTCTGGAAACACCATATATTTT. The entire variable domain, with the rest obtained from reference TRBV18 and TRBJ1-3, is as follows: NAGVMQNPRHLVRRRGQEARLRCSPMKGHSHVYWYRQLPEEGLKFMVYLQKENIIDESGMPKERFSAEFPKEGPSILRIQQVVRGDSAAYFCASSPQQATSGNTIYFGEGSWLTVV.

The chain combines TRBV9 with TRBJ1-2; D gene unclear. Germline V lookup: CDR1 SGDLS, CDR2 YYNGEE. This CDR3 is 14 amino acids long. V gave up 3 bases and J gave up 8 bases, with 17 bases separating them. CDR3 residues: CASSASTAQRGYTF. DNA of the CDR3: TGTGCCAGCAGCGCCTCAACGGCTCAGAGGGGCTACACCTTC. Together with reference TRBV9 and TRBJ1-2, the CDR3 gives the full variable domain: DSGVTQTPKHLITATGQRVTLRCSPRSGDLSVYWYQQSLDQGLQFLIQYYNGEERAKGNILERFSAQQFPDLHSELNLSSLELGDSALYFCASSASTAQRGYTFGSGTRLTVV.

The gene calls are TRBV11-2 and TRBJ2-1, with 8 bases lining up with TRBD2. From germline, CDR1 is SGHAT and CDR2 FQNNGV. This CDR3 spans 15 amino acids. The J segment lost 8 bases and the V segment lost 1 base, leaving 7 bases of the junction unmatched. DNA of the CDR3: TGTGCCAGCAGCTTAGCGGGACTAGACTCTGATGAGCAGTTCTTC. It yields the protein CASSLAGLDSDEQFF.

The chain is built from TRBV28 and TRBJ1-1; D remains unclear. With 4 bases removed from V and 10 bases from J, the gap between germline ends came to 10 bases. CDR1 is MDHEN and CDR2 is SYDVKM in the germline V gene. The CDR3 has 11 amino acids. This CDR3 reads CASSSNEGAFF. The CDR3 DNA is TGTGCCAGCAGTTCAAACGAGGGAGCTTTCTTT.

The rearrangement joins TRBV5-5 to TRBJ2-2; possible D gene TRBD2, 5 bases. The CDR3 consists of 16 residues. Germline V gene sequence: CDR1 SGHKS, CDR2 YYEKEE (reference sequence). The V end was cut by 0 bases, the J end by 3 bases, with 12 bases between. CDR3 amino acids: CASSLERAVYTGELFF. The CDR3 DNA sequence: TGTGCCAGCAGCTTGGAGAGAGCGGTTTACACCGGGGAGCTGTTTTTT.

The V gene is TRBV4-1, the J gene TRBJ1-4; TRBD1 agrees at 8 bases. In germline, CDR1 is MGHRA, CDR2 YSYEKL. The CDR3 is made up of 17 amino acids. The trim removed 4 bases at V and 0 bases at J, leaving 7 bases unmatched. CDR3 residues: CASSPLGQGATNEKLFF. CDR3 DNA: TGCGCCAGCAGCCCTCTAGGACAGGGCGCAACTAATGAAAAACTGTTTTTT.

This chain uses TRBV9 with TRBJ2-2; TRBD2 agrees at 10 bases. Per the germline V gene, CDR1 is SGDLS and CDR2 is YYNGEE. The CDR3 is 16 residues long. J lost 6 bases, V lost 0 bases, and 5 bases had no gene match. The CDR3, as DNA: TGTGCCAGCAGCGTAGTTTCGAGCGGGAGGGCCGGGGAGCTGTTTTTT. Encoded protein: CASSVVSSGRAGELFF.

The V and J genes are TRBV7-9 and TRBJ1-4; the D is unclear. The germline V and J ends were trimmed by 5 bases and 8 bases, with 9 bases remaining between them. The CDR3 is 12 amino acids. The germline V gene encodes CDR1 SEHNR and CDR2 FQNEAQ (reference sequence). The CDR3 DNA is TGTGCCAGCAGCCCCCGGGAGGAAAAACTGTTTTTT. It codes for CASSPREEKLFF.

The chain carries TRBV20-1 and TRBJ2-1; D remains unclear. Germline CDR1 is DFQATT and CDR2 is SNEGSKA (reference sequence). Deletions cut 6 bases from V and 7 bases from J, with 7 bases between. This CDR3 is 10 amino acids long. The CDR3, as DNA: TGCAGTGCACTGAAAAATGAGCAGTTCTTC. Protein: CSALKNEQFF.

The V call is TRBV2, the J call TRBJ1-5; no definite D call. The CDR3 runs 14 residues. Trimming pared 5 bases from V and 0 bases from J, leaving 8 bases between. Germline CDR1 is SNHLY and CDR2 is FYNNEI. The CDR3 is CASSRGFSNQPQHF. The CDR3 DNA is TGTGCCAGCAGTAGAGGTTTTAGCAATCAGCCCCAGCATTTT.

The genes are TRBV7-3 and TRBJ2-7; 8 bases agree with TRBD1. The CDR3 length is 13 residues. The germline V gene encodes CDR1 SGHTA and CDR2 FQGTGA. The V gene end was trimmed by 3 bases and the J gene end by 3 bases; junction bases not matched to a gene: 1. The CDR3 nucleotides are TGTGCCAGCAGCTTGGGGACAGGCTACGAGCAGTACTTC. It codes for CASSLGTGYEQYF.

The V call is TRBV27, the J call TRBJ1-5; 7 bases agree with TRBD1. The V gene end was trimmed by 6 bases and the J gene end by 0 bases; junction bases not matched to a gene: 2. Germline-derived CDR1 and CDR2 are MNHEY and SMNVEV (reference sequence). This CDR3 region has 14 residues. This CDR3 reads CASSRGVSNQPQHF. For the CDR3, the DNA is TGTGCCAGCAGCAGGGGGGTTAGCAATCAGCCCCAGCATTTT.

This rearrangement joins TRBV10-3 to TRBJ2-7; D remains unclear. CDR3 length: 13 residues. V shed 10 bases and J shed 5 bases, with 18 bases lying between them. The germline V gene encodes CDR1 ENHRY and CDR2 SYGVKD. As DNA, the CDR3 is TGTGCCACCCTCGGCAGGATGAGTGACGAGCAGTACTTC. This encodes CATLGRMSDEQYF.

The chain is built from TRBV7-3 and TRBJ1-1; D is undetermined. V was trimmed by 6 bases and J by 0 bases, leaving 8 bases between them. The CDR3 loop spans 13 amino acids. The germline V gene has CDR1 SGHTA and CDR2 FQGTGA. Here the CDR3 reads CASSTQVNTEAFF. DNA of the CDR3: TGTGCCAGCAGTACCCAGGTGAACACTGAAGCTTTCTTT.

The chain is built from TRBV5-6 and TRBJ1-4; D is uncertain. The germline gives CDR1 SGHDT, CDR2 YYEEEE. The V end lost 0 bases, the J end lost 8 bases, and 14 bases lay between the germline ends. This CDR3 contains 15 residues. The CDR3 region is CASSLGSPTREKLFF. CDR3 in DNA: TGTGCCAGCAGCTTGGGTAGCCCAACTCGGGAAAAACTGTTTTTT.

Here the CDR3 DNA reads TGTGCCAGCAGCTTGCTAGGGCTGGAGGGAGCCGGGGAGCTGTTTTTT. Its protein is CASSLLGLEGAGELFF. This chain connects TRBV5-6 to TRBJ2-2, with D maybe TRBD2 (6 bases). Per the germline V gene, CDR1 is SGHDT and CDR2 is YYEEEE. The CDR3 is made up of 16 amino acids. Trimming cost V 1 base and J 6 bases, with 16 bases left between them.

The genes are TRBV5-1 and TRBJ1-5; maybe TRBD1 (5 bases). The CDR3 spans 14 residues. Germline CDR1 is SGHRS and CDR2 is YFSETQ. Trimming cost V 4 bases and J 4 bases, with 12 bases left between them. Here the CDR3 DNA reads TGCGCCAGCAGCCCCTCGGGGGTAAATCAGCCCCAGCATTTT. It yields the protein CASSPSGVNQPQHF.

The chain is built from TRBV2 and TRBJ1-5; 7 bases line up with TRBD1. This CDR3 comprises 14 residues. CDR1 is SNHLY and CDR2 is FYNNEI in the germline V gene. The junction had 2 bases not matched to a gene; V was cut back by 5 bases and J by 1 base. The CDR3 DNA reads TGTGCCAGCAGTAGGGACAGCAGCAATCAGCCCCAGCATTTT. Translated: CASSRDSSNQPQHF.